The 27 T cell receptor beta chains listed next were all sequenced from one sample in a study of cytomegalovirus exposure and HLA in healthy donors (dated by TCRdb to between 2016 and 2019). The method behind the library was the immunoSEQ multiplex PCR assay. For the multiplex PCR, a mixture combining 60 forward primers for TCR Vbeta segments and 13 reverse primers for TCR Jbeta segments was used. Imported from immuneACCESS, the table was reduced by TCRdb to in-frame sequences with V and J called. These copies leave out some clones; in studies compared against another copy, an unresolved V gene accounts for under half, and the cause of the remainder is not known. Recorded for this sample are roughly 160,000 clones; approximately 80% of them occurred a single time. The ten largest clonotypes hold about 7% of the sample. The sample comprised PBMCs. These receptors were collected from a woman aged 25-40 years in good health and CMV-seropositive.

This chain joins TRBV5-6 and TRBJ1-4; TRBD1 agrees at 8 bases. The CDR3 length is 14 residues. The germline V gene has CDR1 SGHDT and CDR2 YYEEEE. Trimming at V came to 1 base and at J to 8 bases, leaving 4 bases not matched to a gene. CDR3 in DNA: TGTGCCAGCAGCTTGCAGGGGGCAAACGAAAAACTGTTTTTT. Amino acid sequence: CASSLQGANEKLFF.

This chain uses TRBV9 with TRBJ2-3; 8 nucleotides match TRBD2. CDR3 length equals 17 residues. Germline CDR1 reads SGDLS; CDR2 reads YYNGEE. The junction had 15 bases not matched to a gene; V was cut back by 4 bases and J by 5 bases. As DNA, the CDR3 is TGTGCCAGCAGCTCTTTTGGAAGCGGGGGCCGAGTAGATACGCAGTATTTT. It yields the protein CASSSFGSGGRVDTQYF.

The chain uses TRBV6-5 and TRBJ2-6; perhaps TRBD1 as D (5 bases). The CDR3 runs 15 residues. Germline V CDR1 and CDR2: MNHEY, SVGAGI. Trimming shortened V by 5 bases and J by 0 bases, and 8 bases separated the two germline ends. In DNA, the CDR3 is TGTGCCAGCAGTAGGGGTGCCTCTGGGGCCAACGTCCTGACTTTC. Translated, it gives CASSRGASGANVLTF.

The rearrangement uses TRBV5-4 and TRBJ1-1, with 9 bases matching TRBD1. CDR1 SGHNT and CDR2 YYREEE come from the germline V gene (reference sequence). V lost 4 bases and J lost 1; bases outside the gene matches: 2. This CDR3 spans 14 amino acids. The CDR3 sequence is CASSKGQGNTEAFF. As DNA, the CDR3 is TGTGCCAGCAGCAAGGGACAGGGGAACACTGAAGCTTTCTTT.

This clone came up a few times. The rearrangement links TRBV6-5 to TRBJ1-4; the match to TRBD1 covers 8 bases. Germline V lookup: CDR1 MNHEY, CDR2 SVGAGI. Germline trimming cut 2 bases from V and 7 bases from J; bases unmatched to any gene: 3. The CDR3 extends over 14 amino acids. The CDR3 nucleotides read TGTGCCAGCAGTTACAGACAGGGGCGTGAAAAACTGTTTTTT. This translates into CASSYRQGREKLFF.

This clone occurred once. The rearrangement links TRBV27 to TRBJ1-6; D uncertain. This CDR3 contains 17 residues. Trimming took off 6 bases at V and 0 bases at J, with 15 bases between the two ends. Germline values: CDR1 MNHEY, CDR2 SMNVEV (reference sequence). The CDR3 nucleotides are TGTGCCAGCAGCTGGGTAGCCCCTAGCTCCTATAATTCACCCCTCCACTTT. Its protein is CASSWVAPSSYNSPLHF.

This clone was seen just once. V gene TRBV15 combines with J gene TRBJ2-5; 8 bases are shared with TRBD2. The CDR3 covers 15 residues. The ends lost 8 bases at V and 4 bases at J; junction bases unmatched: 12. Germline loops: CDR1 LNHNV, CDR2 YYDKDF (reference sequence). The CDR3 here is CATGSFGLASETQYF. The DNA for the CDR3 is TGTGCCACCGGCTCGTTCGGACTAGCATCAGAGACCCAGTACTTC.

The chain is built from TRBV5-1 and TRBJ2-7; a weak D match, TRBD2 (5 bases). The V end was cut by 1 base, the J end by 1 base, with 15 bases between. In germline, CDR1 is SGHRS, CDR2 YFSETQ. The CDR3 is 16 residues long. CDR3 DNA sequence: TGCGCCAGCAGCTTGATTCCAGGCCCGGGGTCCTACGAGCAGTACTTC. The encoded protein is CASSLIPGPGSYEQYF.

J is TRBJ2-3 and V is TRBV19; D gene uncertain. Deletions cut 5 bases from V and 1 base from J, with 13 bases between. The V gene's germline CDR1 is LNHDA and CDR2 SQIVND (reference sequence). This CDR3 is 15 amino acids long. The CDR3: CASSPSTIGTDTQYF. The CDR3 DNA sequence: TGTGCCAGTAGTCCGAGCACGATCGGCACAGATACGCAGTATTTT.

The chain combines TRBV6-5 with TRBJ2-5; maybe TRBD2 (7 bases). The CDR3 spans 16 residues. Trimming shortened V by 0 bases and J by 5 bases, and 16 bases separated the two germline ends. Germline V gives CDR1 MNHEY, CDR2 SVGAGI. The CDR3 region has the DNA TGTGCCAGCAGTTACTCGGGGGCGGGGGCCGGCGAGACCCAGTACTTC. Translated: CASSYSGAGAGETQYF.

The chain joins TRBV6-4 to TRBJ2-3, with 8 bases that match TRBD2. Trimming at V came to 3 bases and at J to 5 bases, leaving 7 bases not matched to a gene. The CDR3 consists of 15 residues. Looked up from germline, CDR1 is MRHNA and CDR2 is SNTAGT. The CDR3 DNA reads TGTGCCAGCAGTGATAGCGGGACCAACAAAGATACGCAGTATTTT. This translates into CASSDSGTNKDTQYF.

V usage is TRBV29-1 and J usage is TRBJ2-1; D may be TRBD2 (6 bases). The CDR3 extends over 16 amino acids. The germline gives CDR1 SQVTM, CDR2 ANQGSEA. V was shortened by 1 base and J by 0 bases, with 13 bases between the two germline ends. CDR3 DNA sequence: TGCAGCGTTGAAGCTGGAAAGCGGGCCTCCTACAATGAGCAGTTCTTC. This codes for CSVEAGKRASYNEQFF.

The chain couples TRBV30 to TRBJ1-1; the D gene is possibly TRBD1 (5 bases). Trimming cost V 2 bases and J 0 bases, with 7 bases left between them. This CDR3 is 13 amino acids long. Germline V gene data show CDR1 as GTSNPN and CDR2 as SVGIG (reference sequence). CDR3 sequence (DNA): TGTGCCTGGAGTAAACAGGTGAACACTGAAGCTTTCTTT. Its protein product is CAWSKQVNTEAFF.

This clone was detected only once. The rearrangement links TRBV5-5 to TRBJ2-2, with 7 nucleotides matching TRBD1. The CDR3 loop spans 15 amino acids. Germline V lookup: CDR1 SGHKS, CDR2 YYEKEE (reference sequence). Trimming took 3 bases from V and 3 from J; bases not matched to a gene: 5. The CDR3 is CASSSTGYDTGELFF. Written as DNA, the CDR3 is TGTGCCAGCAGCTCGACAGGGTATGACACCGGGGAGCTGTTTTTT.

In this sample, this clone turned up once. This chain joins TRBV5-6 and TRBJ1-6; unclear D gene. V was trimmed by 4 bases and J by 8 bases, leaving 10 bases between them. The CDR3 length is 13 residues. Per germline, CDR1 SGHDT and CDR2 YYEEEE. CDR3: CASSLGNHSPLHF. Here the CDR3 DNA reads TGTGCCAGCAGCCTCGGGAATCATTCACCCCTCCACTTT.

The J gene is TRBJ2-2, the V gene TRBV10-3; D ambiguous. This CDR3 comprises 12 residues. Germline V gene lookup returns CDR1 ENHRY and CDR2 SYGVKD. The V and J ends lost 2 bases and 7 bases respectively, with 5 bases between them. CDR3 sequence reads: CAISEGVGELFF. The CDR3 region has the DNA TGTGCCATCAGTGAGGGAGTCGGGGAGCTGTTTTTT.

The V and J genes are TRBV9 and TRBJ2-3, with D uncertain. V gave up 2 bases and J gave up 2 bases, with 6 bases separating them. The CDR3 has 13 amino acids. CDR1 and CDR2 from the germline V gene are SGDLS and YYNGEE. CDR3 DNA sequence: TGTGCCAGCAGCGTCGGGTACACAGATACGCAGTATTTT. This codes for CASSVGYTDTQYF.

The V call is TRBV15, the J call TRBJ1-6; D is uncertain. V lost 9 bases and J 0 bases, leaving 9 bases between the germline ends. The CDR3 covers 14 residues. The germline CDR1 and CDR2 sequences are LNHNV and YYDKDF (reference sequence). The CDR3 is CATQMSSYNSPLHF. The CDR3 DNA is TGTGCCACTCAAATGAGCTCCTATAATTCACCCCTCCACTTT.

The chain has TRBV5-5 and TRBJ1-2; 8 bases are shared with TRBD1. Trimming removed 2 bases from V and 7 bases from J; junction bases left unmatched: 10. The CDR3 runs 15 residues. CDR1 SGHKS and CDR2 YYEKEE come from the germline V gene (reference sequence). The CDR3 region is CASSLGTGYTVGYTF. The CDR3 coding sequence is TGTGCCAGCAGCTTAGGGACAGGTTACACCGTTGGCTACACCTTC. The full variable domain, its missing parts supplied by reference TRBV5-5 and TRBJ1-2, is DAGVTQSPTHLIKTRGQQVTLRCSPISGHKSVSWYQQVLGQGPQFIFQYYEKEERGRGNFPDRFSARQFPNYSSELNVNALLLGDSALYLCASSLGTGYTVGYTFGSGTRLTVV.

This clone was observed a few times. The chain links TRBV7-2 to TRBJ2-2; D remains ambiguous. The CDR3 is made up of 17 amino acids. Germline CDR1 SGHTA, CDR2 FQGNSA. Trimming cost V 5 bases and J 2 bases, with 18 bases left between them. The CDR3 bases are TGTGCCAGCAGCCCGACATTGCAATTCGGTAACACCGGGGAGCTGTTTTTT. This sequence encodes CASSPTLQFGNTGELFF.

The gene calls are TRBV10-3 and TRBJ2-5, with 7 positions matching TRBD2. This CDR3 comprises 16 residues. Per the germline V gene, CDR1 is ENHRY and CDR2 is SYGVKD. With 2 bases clipped from V and 0 bases from J, the junction kept 6 bases outside the gene matches. As DNA, the CDR3 is TGTGCCATCAGTGAGAGGGTTCTAGCGGACCAAGAGACCCAGTACTTC. It codes for CAISERVLADQETQYF.

V gene TRBV4-3 combines with J gene TRBJ1-3, with unresolved D. CDR1 is LGHNA, CDR2 YSLEER, per germline. V was clipped by 0 bases and J by 4 bases, with 10 bases between them. The CDR3 is 15 amino acids. The CDR3 DNA reads as TGCGCCAGCAGCCAAGACAGGCTATCGGGAAACACCATATATTTT. It specifies CASSQDRLSGNTIYF.

CDR3 nucleotides: TGTGCCAGCAGCTTGGAAGGGGCAGGGGGCGAGACCCAGTACTTC. Its protein product is CASSLEGAGGETQYF. The chain joins TRBV5-4 to TRBJ2-5; 8 bases match TRBD1. Germline V gene data show CDR1 as SGHNT and CDR2 as YYREEE (reference sequence). V lost 0 bases, J lost 5 bases, and 6 bases stayed unmatched. CDR3 size: 15 residues.

This chain joins TRBV29-1 and TRBJ2-1; 10 positions agree with TRBD1. Per germline, CDR1 SQVTM and CDR2 ANQGSEA. Trimming cost V 3 bases and J 8 bases; bases outside gene matches: 7. The CDR3 length is 14 residues. In DNA, the CDR3 is TGCAGCGTTGATTATCGGACAGGGGGGGATGAGCAGTTCTTC. Amino acid sequence: CSVDYRTGGDEQFF.

CDR3 bases: TGTGCCAGCAGCGTAGACGTCGGGGTGTCGACCGGGGAGCTGTTTTTT. Translating it yields CASSVDVGVSTGELFF. The J gene is TRBJ2-2, the V gene TRBV9, with D possibly TRBD2 on 5 matching bases. There are 16 residues in the CDR3. Germline-derived CDR1 and CDR2 are SGDLS and YYNGEE. Trimming cost V 0 bases and J 5 bases, with 14 bases left between them.

V and J are TRBV2 and TRBJ1-5; D is unresolved. V gave up 5 bases and J gave up 4 bases, with 12 bases separating them. Germline values: CDR1 SNHLY, CDR2 FYNNEI. CDR3 size: 14 residues. CDR3: CASSPHISNQPQHF. In nucleotides, the CDR3 is TGTGCCAGCAGTCCCCACATCTCTAATCAGCCCCAGCATTTT.

The chain employs TRBV30 and TRBJ1-2; maybe TRBD1 (6 bases). The CDR3 consists of 13 residues. From germline, CDR1 is GTSNPN and CDR2 SVGIG (reference sequence). Trimming took 3 bases from V and 4 from J, leaving 12 bases between them. CDR3 region: CAWSSGAAYGYTF. The CDR3, as DNA: TGTGCCTGGAGCTCAGGGGCAGCCTATGGCTACACCTTC.